A single T cell receptor (beta chain) is shown here with its context. Its cognate antigen is unknown. TCRdb re-analysed the reads in MiXCR, keeping a single row per CDR3 protein. The sample consists of approximately 390,000 distinct CDR3 sequences, roughly a third of them appearing once. The source of the sample is a study of T cell repertoires in cytomegalovirus infection. V was pared by 0 bases and J by 8 bases, with 5 bases of the junction left unmatched. The CDR3 loop spans 15 amino acids. Germline CDR1 is MNHEY and CDR2 is SMNVEV (reference sequence). The V gene is TRBV27, the J gene TRBJ2-1; 9 nucleotides agree with TRBD2. The TCR originated in a human donor in good health (CMV status not recorded). Some clones in this sample may be carry-over from other donors' samples. The specimen was cultured PBMCs, collected from culture after CMV antigen stimulation. Here the CDR3 reads CASSLSAGGPDEQFF. CDR3 DNA sequence: TGTGCCAGCAGTTTATCCGCGGGAGGGCCTGATGAGCAGTTCTTC.